Listed below are T cell receptor beta chains from one sample, sequenced in a study of T cell responses to AZD1222 COVID-19 vaccine. Produced via immunoSEQ multiplex PCR; TCRdb's table is partial and in-frame only. The profile shows 100,000 or so clones, roughly 84% of them singletons. The sample in question was peripheral blood, obtained on day 0 of AZD1222 vaccination. Receptors were obtained from an adult in good health. The CDR3 runs from the conserved cysteine through the conserved F or W. D genes are given only for firm matches. Expanded clones are given a class, and other clones once, few, many or no size at all.

clone size,V gene,J gene,D gene,CDR3 DNA,CDR3 protein
NA,TRBV11-2,TRBJ2-7,TRBD2,TGTGCCAGCAGCTTAGCCGGGACTAGCGGACCCTACGAGCAGTACTTC,CASSLAGTSGPYEQYF
NA,TRBV28,TRBJ2-7,TRBD1,TGTGCCAGCGGATCTCAGAGGGGTTCCCGGGACAGCACCTACGAGCAGTACTTC,CASGSQRGSRDSTYEQYF
NA,TRBV5-1,TRBJ1-5,NA,TGCGCCAGCAGAGCCAGTACCAATCAGCCCCAGCATTTT,CASRASTNQPQHF
NA,TRBV6-6,TRBJ1-5,NA,TGTGCCAGCAGAGGACTCAGCAATCAGCCCCAGCATTTT,CASRGLSNQPQHF
few,TRBV28,TRBJ1-5,NA,TGTGCCAGCAGTTCCCCGGGATTTAGCAATCAGCCCCAGCATTTT,CASSSPGFSNQPQHF
NA,TRBV6-5,TRBJ1-5,NA,TGTGCCAGCAGTTACTCGGAATGGGGCAATCAGCCCCAGCATTTT,CASSYSEWGNQPQHF
NA,TRBV2,TRBJ1-1,NA,TGTGCCAGCAAGTCTGAGGGGCAAATGAACACTGAAGCTTTCTTT,CASKSEGQMNTEAFF
NA,TRBV7-2,TRBJ1-1,NA,TGTGCCAGCAGCTTAGAGGTACCAGGAGAAGCTTTCTTT,CASSLEVPGEAFF
few,TRBV2,TRBJ2-1,NA,TGTGCCAGCAGCGGGAGGAGGGACACCTCCAATGAGCAGTTCTTC,CASSGRRDTSNEQFF
NA,TRBV3-1/TRBV3-2,TRBJ1-1,TRBD1,TGTGCCAGCGCGCACGGACCAGGGGGGTCCACTGAAGCTTTCTTT,CASAHGPGGSTEAFF
few,TRBV28,TRBJ1-2,NA,TGTGCCAGCAGTTTTGGGGCCTTGCACTATGGCTACACCTTC,CASSFGALHYGYTF
once,TRBV18,TRBJ2-7,NA,TGTGCCAGCTCACCGCCTAGCTTCCCCTACGAGCAGTACTTC,CASSPPSFPYEQYF
NA,TRBV6-5,TRBJ2-5,TRBD1,TGTGCCAGCAGTTCCGGGACAGTCCAAGAGACCCAGTACTTC,CASSSGTVQETQYF
NA,TRBV10-3,TRBJ2-7,NA,TGTGCCATCAGCGAGAGCTCCTACGAGCAGTACTTC,CAISESSYEQYF
once,TRBV28,TRBJ2-6,TRBD1,TGTGCCAGCATTCCTGGGGGACAGGGGGCGGTTGGGGCCAACGTCCTGACTTTC,CASIPGGQGAVGANVLTF
few,TRBV27,TRBJ1-2,TRBD1,TGTGCCAGCAGTCCCAGGACAGGGGGCGCATGGTATGGCTACACCTTC,CASSPRTGGAWYGYTF
NA,TRBV7-3,TRBJ2-1,TRBD2,TGTGCCAGTTCCGCGGGAGATGCCTACAATGAGCAGTTCTTC,CASSAGDAYNEQFF
NA,TRBV28,TRBJ2-6,NA,TGTGCCAGCAGTTTACCCTGGGGCAGCTCACGACGTGGGGCCAACGTCCTGACTTTC,CASSLPWGSSRRGANVLTF
NA,TRBV28,TRBJ2-4,NA,TGTGCCAGCAGTTCACCGGGAGCCACGGGAAACATTCAGTACTTC,CASSSPGATGNIQYF
NA,TRBV7-2,TRBJ1-5,NA,TGTGCCAGCAGCTTATTGGATAATAGCAATCAGCCCCAGCATTTT,CASSLLDNSNQPQHF
NA,TRBV28,TRBJ1-2,TRBD1,TGTGCCAGCAGTTTTGGACAGGGGATGACTGGCTACACCTTC,CASSFGQGMTGYTF